A selection of T cell receptor beta chains follows, all from one sample in a study of blood T cell repertoires in COVID-19. Assay: immunoSEQ multiplex PCR; the TCRdb copy retains only in-frame clones and omits some. The sample records around 80,000 clones, 65% to 80% being singletons. What was sequenced was peripheral blood. The receptors stem from a woman of 80 years or more with active or convalescent COVID-19. Both conserved end residues are part of each CDR3. The order of the fields is clone size, D gene, J gene, V gene, CDR3 length, CDR3 DNA, CDR3 protein. A D gene is named only where the DNA matches it firmly. Size is omitted from some rows. Given values are once, few, many or a class for expanded clones.

clone size: NA; D gene: TRBD1; J gene: TRBJ2-1; V gene: TRBV7-9; CDR3 length: 16; CDR3 DNA: TGTGCCAGCAGCCCCTCTGCGGACAGGGGGCCCCCTGAGCAGTTCTTC; CDR3 protein: CASSPSADRGPPEQFF
clone size: NA; D gene: NA; J gene: TRBJ1-1; V gene: TRBV7-9; CDR3 length: 14; CDR3 DNA: TGTGCCAGCAGTCGAAAAACGGGGAACACTGAAGCTTTCTTT; CDR3 protein: CASSRKTGNTEAFF
clone size: NA; D gene: NA; J gene: TRBJ1-2; V gene: TRBV9; CDR3 length: 14; CDR3 DNA: TGTGCCAGCAGCGTAGGCGGTCCTGGCTATGGCTACACCTTC; CDR3 protein: CASSVGGPGYGYTF
clone size: NA; D gene: TRBD2; J gene: TRBJ2-3; V gene: TRBV10-3; CDR3 length: 16; CDR3 DNA: TGTGCCATCAGTCCGGGACTAGCGGGGGGGCCAGATACGCAGTATTTT; CDR3 protein: CAISPGLAGGPDTQYF
clone size: NA; D gene: NA; J gene: TRBJ2-7; V gene: TRBV10-1; CDR3 length: 12; CDR3 DNA: TGCGCCAGCAGTGAAAACAGTTTGGAGCAGTACTTC; CDR3 protein: CASSENSLEQYF
clone size: NA; D gene: NA; J gene: TRBJ1-5; V gene: TRBV4-3; CDR3 length: 15; CDR3 DNA: TGCGCCAGCAGCCAAGGTTACGCGAACAATCAGCCCCAGCATTTT; CDR3 protein: CASSQGYANNQPQHF
clone size: NA; D gene: TRBD2; J gene: TRBJ2-3; V gene: TRBV24-1; CDR3 length: 14; CDR3 DNA: TGTGCCACCAGTGAGTCGGGGGGGCTCGATACGCAGTATTTT; CDR3 protein: CATSESGGLDTQYF
clone size: few; D gene: TRBD1; J gene: TRBJ1-1; V gene: TRBV4-1; CDR3 length: 17; CDR3 DNA: TGCGCCAGCAGCCAAGGACTCATTTCAGGGGGCGGCACTGAAGCTTTCTTT; CDR3 protein: CASSQGLISGGGTEAFF
clone size: few; D gene: NA; J gene: TRBJ1-5; V gene: TRBV21-1; CDR3 length: 16; CDR3 DNA: TGTGCCAGCAGCAAAGATGGGCTATCGAGCAATCAGCCCCAGCATTTT; CDR3 protein: CASSKDGLSSNQPQHF
clone size: NA; D gene: NA; J gene: TRBJ1-1; V gene: TRBV7-3; CDR3 length: 17; CDR3 DNA: TGTGCCAGCAGCTTAAACCCCCCGGAGACAGTATTTACTGAAGCTTTCTTT; CDR3 protein: CASSLNPPETVFTEAFF
clone size: medium-sized; D gene: NA; J gene: TRBJ1-1; V gene: TRBV14; CDR3 length: 15; CDR3 DNA: TGTGCCAGCAGTTTCGCTTTTCAGGTGAACACTGAAGCTTTCTTT; CDR3 protein: CASSFAFQVNTEAFF
clone size: few; D gene: NA; J gene: TRBJ1-1; V gene: TRBV18; CDR3 length: 12; CDR3 DNA: TGTGCCAGCTCACCATCCAGAACTGAAGCTTTCTTT; CDR3 protein: CASSPSRTEAFF
clone size: NA; D gene: TRBD1; J gene: TRBJ2-5; V gene: TRBV30; CDR3 length: 12; CDR3 DNA: TGTGCCGGACACAGGGGATTGGAGACCCAGTACTTC; CDR3 protein: CAGHRGLETQYF
clone size: NA; D gene: NA; J gene: TRBJ2-3; V gene: TRBV11-3; CDR3 length: 15; CDR3 DNA: TGTGCCAGCAGCTTAGGGGGTAGCGGTCCAGATACGCAGTATTTT; CDR3 protein: CASSLGGSGPDTQYF
clone size: NA; D gene: NA; J gene: TRBJ1-1; V gene: TRBV30; CDR3 length: 13; CDR3 DNA: TGTGCCTGGGTGACAGACATGAACACTGAAGCTTTCTTT; CDR3 protein: CAWVTDMNTEAFF
clone size: NA; D gene: NA; J gene: TRBJ2-5; V gene: TRBV4-1; CDR3 length: 12; CDR3 DNA: TGCGCCAAGTTGGACAGAGAAGAGACCCAGTACTTC; CDR3 protein: CAKLDREETQYF
clone size: NA; D gene: NA; J gene: TRBJ2-5; V gene: TRBV20-1; CDR3 length: 11; CDR3 DNA: TGCAGTGTGGACGGGGAAGAGACCCAGTACTTC; CDR3 protein: CSVDGEETQYF
clone size: NA; D gene: TRBD2; J gene: TRBJ2-1; V gene: TRBV27; CDR3 length: 16; CDR3 DNA: TGTGCCAGCAGTTTTGGAAGCGGGGGACTGGTCGGGGAGCAGTTCTTC; CDR3 protein: CASSFGSGGLVGEQFF
clone size: NA; D gene: NA; J gene: TRBJ1-3; V gene: TRBV4-1; CDR3 length: 16; CDR3 DNA: TGCGCCAGCAGCCAAGAGATCTCCAGATTTGGAAACACCATATATTTT; CDR3 protein: CASSQEISRFGNTIYF
clone size: NA; D gene: NA; J gene: TRBJ2-2; V gene: TRBV30; CDR3 length: 15; CDR3 DNA: TGTGCCTGGAGTGTACGGGCCAGGGGCCGCTTAGAGCTGTTTTTT; CDR3 protein: CAWSVRARGRLELFF